Included here is one T cell receptor (beta chain) sequence, with context. The data were obtained in a study of blood T cell repertoires in COVID-19. About the study: From the United States, Italy and Spain came samples of acute and convalescent COVID-19.

Germline V gives CDR1 MDHEN, CDR2 SYDVKM. This CDR3 spans 14 amino acids. Trimming cost V 7 bases and J 7 bases; bases outside gene matches: 6. Sequencing was performed with immunoSEQ multiplex PCR; in TCRdb, only in-frame clones are kept and a portion is missing. Among some 220,000 clones listed, around 81% were seen once. The chain uses TRBV28 and TRBJ1-5; 11 bases map to TRBD1. Material: peripheral blood. The sequence was collected from a woman between 25 and 40 years old who had recovered from COVID-19. CDR3 bases: TGTGCCAGCAAGGGACAGGGGGGAGGGCAGCCCCAGCATTTT. Translated, it gives CASKGQGGGQPQHF.